These 32 T cell receptor beta chains share one sample of origin, sequenced in a study of blood T cells in healthy people across ages. The second PCR ran roughly 7 to 12 cycles with a sample-barcoded 5' primer and J-beta primers. TCRdb re-analysed the 5' RACE reads in MiXCR, keeping a single row per CDR3 protein. The sample lists hundreds of thousands of distinct CDR3 sequences; roughly 60% were seen once. The source material was blood. These receptors all stem from a man younger than 45 in good health.

The chain joins TRBV14 to TRBJ1-4, with no clear D. CDR3 size: 15 residues. Germline CDR1 reads SGHDN; CDR2 reads FVKESK. With 0 bases removed from V and 7 bases from J, the gap between germline ends came to 12 bases. CDR3 in amino acids: CASSQDNPRPEKLFF. The CDR3 DNA is TGTGCCAGCAGCCAAGATAATCCCAGGCCTGAAAAACTGTTTTTT.

The chain is built from TRBV4-1 and TRBJ2-7, with D perhaps TRBD1 or TRBD2 (6 bases each). Germline V gene sequence: CDR1 MGHRA, CDR2 YSYEKL. The CDR3 consists of 15 residues. The V and J ends lost 0 bases and 2 bases respectively, with 11 bases between them. CDR3 region: CASSQDRGDTYEQYF. For the CDR3, the DNA is TGCGCCAGCAGCCAAGATCGCGGGGACACCTACGAGCAGTACTTC.

This clonotype was observed a handful of times. The rearrangement links TRBV2 to TRBJ2-1; D unclear. CDR3 length: 10 amino acids. Germline V gives CDR1 SNHLY, CDR2 FYNNEI. V lost 6 bases and J lost 9, with 6 bases in between. CDR3 DNA sequence: TGTGCCAGCAGGTGGAGTGAGCAGTTCTTC. Translation: CASRWSEQFF.

The gene calls are TRBV15 and TRBJ1-2; D possibly corresponds to TRBD1 (5 bases). V lost 0 bases to trimming and J lost 2 bases, with 10 bases between them. This CDR3 is 15 amino acids long. Germline V gene sequence: CDR1 LNHNV, CDR2 YYDKDF (reference sequence). CDR3 coding DNA: TGTGCCACCAGCAGAGATGGGGGACTCAACTATGGCTACACCTTC. This sequence encodes CATSRDGGLNYGYTF. The full variable domain, rest sourced from reference TRBV15 and TRBJ1-2, is DAMVIQNPRYQVTQFGKPVTLSCSQTLNHNVMYWYQQKSSQAPKLLFHYYDKDFNNEADTPDNFQSRRPNTSFCFLDIRSPGLGDTAMYLCATSRDGGLNYGYTFGSGTRLTVV.

The CDR3 DNA is TGTGCCAGCGCCCTCGCCACCTCGATAGGTGGTATCCAAGAGACCCAGTACTTC. This codes for CASALATSIGGIQETQYF. The V gene is TRBV6-1, the J gene TRBJ2-5, with D uncertain. The germline gives CDR1 MNHNS, CDR2 SASEGT. CDR3 length: 18 amino acids. V was pared by 8 bases and J by 1 base, with 26 bases between.

The J gene is TRBJ1-1, the V gene TRBV6-5; the match to TRBD1 covers 12 bases. Germline V CDR1 and CDR2: MNHEY, SVGAGI. The V segment lost 8 bases and the J segment 10 bases; nucleotides outside the gene matches: 8. The CDR3 consists of 13 residues. This CDR3 is CASGQGGQGAAFF. The CDR3, as DNA: TGTGCCAGCGGCCAAGGGGGACAGGGGGCAGCTTTCTTT.

This rearrangement joins TRBV4-3 to TRBJ1-2; no clear D. Trimming took off 4 bases at V and 0 bases at J, with 12 bases between the two ends. Germline loops: CDR1 LGHNA, CDR2 YSLEER. CDR3 size: 15 residues. The DNA for the CDR3 is TGCGCCAGCAGCCCTAAAAGCGGGGCTAACTATGGCTACACCTTC. Its protein is CASSPKSGANYGYTF.

This clonotype was observed a few times. The genes are TRBV7-2 and TRBJ2-1, with TRBD2 matching 8 bases. There are 16 residues in the CDR3. The germline V gene encodes CDR1 SGHTA and CDR2 FQGNSA. V shed 1 base and J 4 bases; nucleotides not matched to a gene: 6. CDR3 residues: CASSLDVAGRYNEQFF. CDR3 in DNA: TGTGCCAGCAGCTTAGATGTAGCGGGGCGGTACAATGAGCAGTTCTTC.

This sequence joins TRBV7-2 and TRBJ1-1; D is ambiguous. Germline loops: CDR1 SGHTA, CDR2 FQGNSA. V lost 2 bases to trimming and J lost 0 bases, with 7 bases between them. The CDR3 is 14 residues long. CDR3 sequence reads: CASSLIGMNTEAFF. CDR3 nucleotide sequence: TGTGCCAGCAGCTTAATTGGGATGAACACTGAAGCTTTCTTT.

This clonotype was observed a few times. The chain uses TRBV29-1 and TRBJ2-3; TRBD1 aligns across 9 bases. The CDR3 runs 14 residues. In germline, CDR1 is SQVTM, CDR2 ANQGSEA. J gave up 0 bases and V 4 bases, and 2 bases lay outside the gene matches. The CDR3 here is CSVGGTGSTDTQYF. In nucleotides, the CDR3 is TGCAGCGTTGGGGGGACAGGGAGCACAGATACGCAGTATTTT.

Regarding this clonotype: Sequence at one end of the junction differs from germline and may be a read error. The chain employs TRBV14 and TRBJ2-1, with D perhaps TRBD2 (5 bases). This CDR3 region has 18 residues. The germline V gene encodes CDR1 SGHDN and CDR2 FVKESK. CDR3 residues: CASAAGPATVGSNNEQFF. CDR3 bases: TGTGCCAGCGCGGCGGGCCCAGCAACAGTAGGCTCCAACAATGAGCAGTTCTTC.

The chain couples TRBV10-1 to TRBJ2-5; D gene unclear. Germline lookup yields CDR1 WNHNN and CDR2 SYGVQD (reference sequence). V was pared by 0 bases and J by 1 base, with 9 bases between. CDR3 length equals 15 residues. CDR3 amino acids: CASSESTTAQETQYF. The CDR3 DNA reads TGCGCCAGCAGTGAGTCTACAACAGCCCAAGAGACCCAGTACTTC.

The chain joins TRBV15 to TRBJ2-1; no clear D. Germline values: CDR1 LNHNV, CDR2 YYDKDF (reference sequence). V lost 6 bases and J lost 4, with 16 bases in between. The CDR3 totals 15 residues. This CDR3 is CATSEAKSLYNEQFF. The CDR3 DNA is TGTGCCACCAGTGAGGCGAAATCCCTTTACAATGAGCAGTTCTTC.

This clonotype came up a few times. This sequence joins TRBV7-2 and TRBJ1-5; D remains ambiguous. Germline V CDR1 and CDR2: SGHTA, FQGNSA. CDR3 length: 14 residues. Trimming pared 1 base from V and 6 bases from J, leaving 10 bases between. Here the CDR3 reads CASSLVEVGQPQHF. The CDR3 nucleotides read TGTGCCAGCAGCTTAGTGGAGGTGGGTCAGCCCCAGCATTTT. Full variable domain (remainder filled in from reference TRBV7-2 and TRBJ1-5): GAGVSQSPSNKVTEKGKDVELRCDPISGHTALYWYRQSLGQGLEFLIYFQGNSAPDKSGLPSDRFSAERTGGSVSTLTIQRTQQEDSAVYLCASSLVEVGQPQHFGDGTRLSIL.

V and J are TRBV6-2 or TRBV6-3 and TRBJ2-3; tentatively, D is TRBD1 or TRBD2 (5 bases each). The CDR3 runs 20 residues. V was trimmed by 7 bases and J by 0 bases, leaving 29 bases between them. Germline CDR1 and CDR2: MNHEY and SVGEGT. The CDR3 DNA reads as TGTGCCAGCATTCTCCCTTGGAGGACAAACCAATCGTCTAGCACAGATACGCAGTATTTT. The encoded protein is CASILPWRTNQSSSTDTQYF.

This chain links TRBV27 with TRBJ1-6, with TRBD1 as a possible D gene (6 bases). CDR3 size: 13 residues. Trimming removed 6 bases from V and 10 bases from J, with 13 bases in between. The germline gives CDR1 MNHEY, CDR2 SMNVEV (reference sequence). For the CDR3, the DNA is TGTGCCAGCAGCTACGGAGGGGGATCACCCCTCCACTTT. Encoded protein: CASSYGGGSPLHF.

This clonotype has more than one count but fewer than ten. The chain uses TRBV29-1 and TRBJ2-3; no firm D call. Germline V gives CDR1 SQVTM, CDR2 ANQGSEA. V was cut by 4 bases and J by 3 bases, with 8 bases left in between. This CDR3 region has 12 residues. The CDR3 here is CSVAPGTDTQYF. The DNA for the CDR3 is TGCAGCGTTGCGCCCGGGACAGATACGCAGTATTTT.

V and J are TRBV11-1 and TRBJ2-2; 8 bases agree with TRBD1. The CDR3 has 15 residues. Germline CDR1 is SGHAT and CDR2 is FQDESV (reference sequence). V lost 7 bases to trimming and J lost 5 bases; unmatched junction nucleotides: 9. Here the CDR3 DNA reads TGTGCCAGCACCCCGACAGGGGTTTGGACCGGGGAGCTGTTTTTT. It specifies CASTPTGVWTGELFF.

The chain links TRBV29-1 to TRBJ2-1; D gene uncertain. The V end lost 4 bases, the J end lost 4 bases, and 8 bases lay between the germline ends. The CDR3 contains 12 residues. Germline-derived CDR1 and CDR2 are SQVTM and ANQGSEA. CDR3 sequence reads: CSVVAQYNEQFF. Here the CDR3 DNA reads TGCAGCGTTGTGGCCCAATACAATGAGCAGTTCTTC.

V gene TRBV12-3 or TRBV12-4 combines with J gene TRBJ1-2; D may be TRBD1 (5 bases). Trimming pared 5 bases from V and 1 base from J, leaving 8 bases between. This CDR3 spans 13 amino acids. The DNA for the CDR3 is TGTGCCAGCAGTATCGGGGGTAACTATGGCTACACCTTC. The encoded protein is CASSIGGNYGYTF.

This clonotype was observed a few times. The rearrangement uses TRBV4-3 and TRBJ2-3; tentatively, D is TRBD2 (5 bases). This CDR3 has 14 amino acids. The ends were cut back, 1 base at V and 1 base at J, with 6 bases in the middle. The germline V gene encodes CDR1 LGHNA and CDR2 YSLEER. The CDR3 nucleotides read TGCGCCAGCAGCCAAGTTAGCGGCACAGATACGCAGTATTTT. Protein product: CASSQVSGTDTQYF.

This chain links TRBV6-5 with TRBJ2-1; TRBD2 is a possible D gene (6 bases). The CDR3 contains 15 residues. From germline, CDR1 is MNHEY and CDR2 SVGAGI. V lost 0 bases to trimming and J lost 13 bases, with 19 bases between them. CDR3 nucleotides: TGTGCCAGCAGTTACTCCGGGGAGGAGGGAGAGACCCAGTTCTTC. Its protein product is CASSYSGEEGETQFF.

This rearrangement joins TRBV7-8 to TRBJ2-5; the match to TRBD2 covers 12 bases. Germline loops: CDR1 SGHVS, CDR2 FQNEAQ. J gave up 2 bases and V 5 bases, and 9 bases lay outside the gene matches. The CDR3 runs to 17 residues. Here the CDR3 DNA reads TGTGCCAGCAGCCGACTAGCGGGAGCCACCTTACAAGAGACCCAGTACTTC. Translation gives CASSRLAGATLQETQYF.

The chain joins TRBV12-5 to TRBJ2-1; 9 nucleotides agree with TRBD2. Germline CDR1 is LGHNT and CDR2 is FRNRAP. The CDR3 length is 15 residues. Germline trimming cut 1 base from V and 7 bases from J; bases unmatched to any gene: 5. CDR3: CASGLGAGGGNEQFF. The CDR3 region has the DNA TGTGCTAGTGGTTTGGGAGCGGGAGGAGGGAATGAGCAGTTCTTC.

The chain has TRBV9 and TRBJ2-7; 7 nucleotides line up with TRBD2. CDR1 is SGDLS, CDR2 YYNGEE, per germline. The CDR3 loop spans 15 amino acids. J gave up 2 bases and V 4 bases, and 9 bases lay outside the gene matches. The CDR3 is CASSQGLVAAYEQYF. As DNA, the CDR3 is TGTGCCAGCAGCCAAGGACTAGTAGCAGCCTACGAGCAGTACTTC.

This sequence joins TRBV7-2 and TRBJ2-1; 7 bases line up with TRBD2. CDR1 and CDR2 from the germline V gene are SGHTA and FQGNSA. The CDR3 is 13 residues long. V shed 5 bases and J 12 bases; nucleotides not matched to a gene: 10. DNA for the CDR3: TGTGCCAGCAGCCAGCGGGGTGGGCGACGGCAGTTCTTC. Protein sequence: CASSQRGGRRQFF.

The chain joins TRBV12-3 or TRBV12-4 to TRBJ1-2; perhaps TRBD1 as D (5 bases). This CDR3 contains 17 residues. V gave up 4 bases and J gave up 12 bases, with 30 bases separating them. The CDR3 reads CASSSGGAGGPLQSHTF. The CDR3 DNA sequence: TGTGCCAGCAGTTCGGGTGGGGCCGGCGGACCGCTTCAATCGCACACCTTC.

This chain joins TRBV12-3 or TRBV12-4 and TRBJ2-1; 7 bases map to TRBD2. The CDR3 has 18 amino acids. J lost 0 bases, V lost 3 bases, and 11 bases had no gene match. DNA of the CDR3: TGTGCCAGCAGTTTTTGGCCACCCGGGACTATCTCCTACAATGAGCAGTTCTTC. Translating gives CASSFWPPGTISYNEQFF.

The V and J genes are TRBV6-5 and TRBJ1-2; no definite D call. This CDR3 region has 15 residues. Trimming removed 3 bases from V and 1 base from J, with 12 bases in between. Germline V gene data show CDR1 as MNHEY and CDR2 as SVGAGI. CDR3 sequence: CASSYSPRNNYGYTF. The CDR3 DNA follows: TGTGCCAGCAGTTATTCCCCGCGGAATAACTATGGCTACACCTTC.

The V call is TRBV4-2, the J call TRBJ2-7; 10 positions match TRBD2. Germline loops: CDR1 LGHNA, CDR2 YNFKEQ. The CDR3 contains 16 residues. J gave up 7 bases and V 1 base, and 10 bases lay outside the gene matches. CDR3 sequence reads: CASSQVASGRDNEQYF. The CDR3 bases are TGTGCCAGCAGCCAAGTCGCAAGCGGGAGGGACAATGAGCAGTACTTC.

The chain links TRBV5-1 to TRBJ2-2; D is undetermined. Germline-derived CDR1 and CDR2 are SGHRS and YFSETQ. The CDR3 is made up of 13 amino acids. Trimming took off 4 bases at V and 2 bases at J, with 6 bases between the two ends. The CDR3 DNA reads TGCGCCAGCAGCGTCGGTAACACCGGGGAGCTGTTTTTT. Residues: CASSVGNTGELFF.

This clonotype has a handful of counts. The V call is TRBV21-1, the J call TRBJ2-5. TRBV21-1 is reported as a pseudogene. The CDR3 contains 14 residues. CDR3 coding DNA: TGTGCCAGCAGCAAAGTTTGTATCCAAGAGACCCAGTACTTC. It specifies CASSKVCIQETQYF.